The rows below give T cell receptor beta chains drawn from one sample of a study of siplizumab effects on memory and regulatory T cells. Sequenced by immunoSEQ multiplex PCR; TCRdb stores in-frame clones only, minus some. The sample holds around 78,000 clones; about 89% are singletons and the top ten take approximately 30%. Sequencing was carried out using CD8+ T cells sorted from blood. The receptor source for this set is a human donor in good health. Both conserved end residues are trimmed from each CDR3. Size is omitted from some rows. Given values are once, few, many or a class for expanded clones.

abundance: -; v_gene: TRBV14; j_gene: TRBJ1-1; CDR3aa: ASSQLGGSEAF
abundance: -; v_gene: TRBV2; j_gene: TRBJ2-7; CDR3aa: ASSGTDSYEQY
abundance: -; v_gene: TRBV15; j_gene: TRBJ1-3; CDR3aa: ATSREPEPGNTIY
abundance: -; v_gene: TRBV11-2; j_gene: TRBJ1-1; CDR3aa: ASSLWVHENTEAF
abundance: -; v_gene: TRBV5-8; j_gene: TRBJ2-3; CDR3aa: ASSSGLAGADTQY
abundance: -; v_gene: TRBV6-4; j_gene: TRBJ1-2; CDR3aa: ASSDGTGGYGYT
abundance: -; v_gene: TRBV7-2; j_gene: TRBJ2-7; CDR3aa: ASSEGPSYEQY
abundance: -; v_gene: TRBV5-1; j_gene: TRBJ1-5; CDR3aa: ASSPGTGNQPQH
abundance: -; v_gene: TRBV4-1; j_gene: TRBJ2-7; CDR3aa: ASSQEPSETYEQY
abundance: -; v_gene: TRBV25-1; j_gene: TRBJ2-1; CDR3aa: ASETGTSYNEQF
abundance: -; v_gene: TRBV14; j_gene: TRBJ1-5; CDR3aa: ASSQEQLSLYSNQPQH
abundance: once; v_gene: TRBV7-9; j_gene: TRBJ2-7; CDR3aa: ASSLARDRARGEQY
abundance: -; v_gene: TRBV27; j_gene: TRBJ2-7; CDR3aa: ASSLLRGSLYEQY
abundance: few; v_gene: TRBV2; j_gene: TRBJ1-5; CDR3aa: ASQGSSNQPQH
abundance: -; v_gene: TRBV6-5; j_gene: TRBJ2-1; CDR3aa: ASSNLAGMNEQF
abundance: -; v_gene: TRBV7-9; j_gene: TRBJ2-2; CDR3aa: ASSAPGGHTGELF
abundance: -; v_gene: TRBV2; j_gene: TRBJ1-2; CDR3aa: ASSEGARTYGYT
abundance: -; v_gene: TRBV27; j_gene: TRBJ2-1; CDR3aa: ASSFGTPYNEQF
abundance: -; v_gene: TRBV5-4; j_gene: TRBJ1-6; CDR3aa: ASSPWALNSYNSPLH
abundance: medium-sized; v_gene: TRBV5-6; j_gene: TRBJ1-6; CDR3aa: ASSLAGGSAYNSPLH
abundance: once; v_gene: TRBV4-3; j_gene: TRBJ1-2; CDR3aa: ASSFRDGYT
abundance: once; v_gene: TRBV30; j_gene: TRBJ2-3; CDR3aa: AWTVGQGLTDTQY
abundance: -; v_gene: TRBV2; j_gene: TRBJ2-7; CDR3aa: ASSDSTYEQY
abundance: -; v_gene: TRBV11-2; j_gene: TRBJ1-1; CDR3aa: ASSVSRGTEAF
abundance: -; v_gene: TRBV27; j_gene: TRBJ2-7; CDR3aa: ATGRLPPYEQY
abundance: -; v_gene: TRBV2; j_gene: TRBJ2-2; CDR3aa: ASSDGELF
abundance: -; v_gene: TRBV5-6; j_gene: TRBJ2-5; CDR3aa: ASSHYEGGQETQY
abundance: -; v_gene: TRBV6-1; j_gene: TRBJ1-1; CDR3aa: ASSERGSEAF
abundance: -; v_gene: TRBV27; j_gene: TRBJ2-7; CDR3aa: ATRLGLGSDEQY
abundance: -; v_gene: TRBV6-6; j_gene: TRBJ1-1; CDR3aa: ASSYSGQVEAF
abundance: once; v_gene: TRBV5-4; j_gene: TRBJ2-7; CDR3aa: ASSLDAYEQY
abundance: -; v_gene: TRBV7-9; j_gene: TRBJ2-2; CDR3aa: ASSSGSSSKREGPGELF
abundance: -; v_gene: TRBV19; j_gene: TRBJ2-6; CDR3aa: ASTLTSGSVSGANVLT
abundance: -; v_gene: TRBV2; j_gene: TRBJ2-3; CDR3aa: ATGRTPWDTQY
abundance: few; v_gene: TRBV6-5; j_gene: TRBJ1-2; CDR3aa: ASSLQGAFYGYT
abundance: -; v_gene: TRBV10-3; j_gene: TRBJ2-5; CDR3aa: AISGPEGGALQETQY
abundance: -; v_gene: TRBV6-1; j_gene: TRBJ1-5; CDR3aa: ASSEAPGNSNQPQH
abundance: -; v_gene: TRBV18; j_gene: TRBJ2-7; CDR3aa: ASSLKNDEQY
abundance: -; v_gene: TRBV27; j_gene: TRBJ2-1; CDR3aa: AVGNEQF